These 15 T cell receptor beta chains share one sample of origin, sequenced in a study of Graves' ophthalmopathy and Graves' hyperthyroidism. Amplifying from RNA transcripts, the study obtained TCR beta CDR3 regions. Amplification began with first-round RT-PCR using HTBI primers, then second-round multiplex PCR was performed. TCRdb called the multiplex PCR reads again in MiXCR, with one record for every CDR3 protein. The table records some 1.1 million distinct CDR3 sequences, around a third of them present only once. The sample taken for sequencing was peripheral blood or thyroid tissue (not recorded which). These receptors all stem from an adult man with Graves' hyperthyroidism.

This clonotype was counted ten times or more. V and J are TRBV7-8 and TRBJ2-7, with D possibly being TRBD2 (7 bases). Germline CDR1 reads SGHVS; CDR2 reads FQNEAQ. The V and J ends lost 3 bases and 0 bases respectively, with 18 bases between them. This CDR3 comprises 17 residues. The CDR3 coding sequence is TGTGCCAGCAGCTTGGGGGGCCAGCGGGGAGGCTCCTACGAGCAGTACTTC. Residues: CASSLGGQRGGSYEQYF.

This chain links TRBV5-6 with TRBJ1-5; 7 positions agree with TRBD1. CDR3 length equals 16 residues. J gave up 0 bases and V 4 bases, and 7 bases lay outside the gene matches. Looked up from germline, CDR1 is SGHDT and CDR2 is YYEEEE. The CDR3 DNA sequence: TGTGCCAGCAGCCCCAGGGGGGGAGATAGCAATCAGCCCCAGCATTTT. The encoded protein is CASSPRGGDSNQPQHF. The full variable domain, rest sourced from reference TRBV5-6 and TRBJ1-5, is DAGVTQSPTHLIKTRGQQVTLRCSPKSGHDTVSWYQQALGQGPQFIFQYYEEEERQRGNFPDRFSGHQFPNYSSELNVNALLLGDSALYLCASSPRGGDSNQPQHFGDGTRLSIL.

This rearrangement joins TRBV29-1 to TRBJ2-7; TRBD1 aligns across 7 bases. The trim removed 6 bases at V and 5 bases at J, leaving 10 bases unmatched. The germline CDR1 and CDR2 sequences are SQVTM and ANQGSEA. The CDR3 has 13 residues. The CDR3 here is CSVGTGAVNEQYF. The CDR3 nucleotides are TGCAGCGTGGGCACAGGGGCGGTCAACGAGCAGTACTTC.

This clonotype appeared many times. The chain combines TRBV4-3 with TRBJ1-2, with a tentative D call TRBD1 (6 bases). The CDR3 has 15 residues. Germline CDR1 LGHNA, CDR2 YSLEER. Trimming cost V 0 bases and J 5 bases, with 13 bases left between them. The chain's CDR3 is CASSQDEQGRYGYTF. DNA for the CDR3: TGCGCCAGCAGCCAAGACGAACAGGGTCGGTATGGCTACACCTTC.

The genes are TRBV15 and TRBJ2-7, with D perhaps matching TRBD2 (6 bases). Germline V lookup: CDR1 LNHNV, CDR2 YYDKDF (reference sequence). This CDR3 has 14 residues. Trimming stripped 3 bases from V and 4 bases from J, with 13 bases between. The CDR3 bases are TGTGCCACCAGCAGCCAGACTAGAGGGTACGAGCAGTACTTC. Residues: CATSSQTRGYEQYF.

This clonotype showed up just a few times. At one of its ends the junction is not consistent with the germline gene, which may arise from a read error. Here the CDR3 reads CASSYFGDVAYEQYF. The CDR3 DNA is TGTGCCAGCAGTTACTTTGGCGACGTTGCCTACGAGCAGTACTTC. J is TRBJ2-7 and V is TRBV10-3; D is ambiguous. The V gene's germline CDR1 is ENHRY and CDR2 SYGVKD. The CDR3 is made up of 15 amino acids.

This clonotype was observed at least ten times. V is TRBV7-3 and J is TRBJ2-2, with D possibly TRBD1 on 5 matching bases. V lost 5 bases, J lost 6 bases, and 25 bases lay in between. Germline V gives CDR1 SGHTA, CDR2 FQGTGA. This CDR3 has 18 amino acids. The chain's CDR3 is CASSDDMGLQVSSGELFF. CDR3 bases: TGTGCCAGCAGCGACGATATGGGATTACAGGTTTCCTCCGGGGAGCTGTTTTTT.

This clonotype was counted at least ten times. The CDR3 bases are TGCAGTGCTAGTTTCCTGGCAGGGACGGATCAGCCCCAGCATTTT. It encodes CSASFLAGTDQPQHF. The gene calls are TRBV20-1 and TRBJ1-5; TRBD1 is a possible D gene (5 bases). Germline V gene sequence: CDR1 DFQATT, CDR2 SNEGSKA (reference sequence). V shed 3 bases and J shed 5 bases, with 17 bases lying between them. The CDR3 length is 15 residues.

Comments on this clonotype: As the CDR3 is not closed by the conserved phenylalanine or tryptophan, this likely results from a read error. Because the CDR3's place on the DNA is in doubt, the DNA is left out and the CDR3 is given as listed by TCRdb. The J gene is TRBJ1-6, the V gene TRBV7-2; TRBD1, the D gene given by the table, was not confirmed from the DNA. Germline values: CDR1 SGHTA, CDR2 FQGNSA. The CDR3 numbers 9 amino acids, ends counted. This chain's CDR3 is CASSSPDRE.

The rearrangement uses TRBV5-6 and TRBJ1-5; 8 nucleotides line up with TRBD1. This CDR3 is built from 18 residues. V shed 3 bases, J shed 2 bases, and the junction held 13 bases outside the gene matches. Germline V gives CDR1 SGHDT, CDR2 YYEEEE. This chain's CDR3 is CASSSRLHEGQGNQPQHF. Here the CDR3 DNA reads TGTGCCAGCAGCTCGCGACTCCATGAGGGACAGGGCAATCAGCCCCAGCATTTT.

CDR3: CASSQKNRASGNTGELFF. The CDR3 DNA follows: TGCGCCAGCAGCCAAAAAAATAGGGCTAGCGGGAACACCGGGGAGCTGTTTTTT. This chain links TRBV4-3 with TRBJ2-2; 7 positions match TRBD2. In germline, CDR1 is LGHNA, CDR2 YSLEER. The CDR3 spans 18 residues. Losses at the gene ends were 2 bases for V and 1 base for J; bases not matched to a gene: 10.

The chain couples TRBV20-1 to TRBJ2-3; 13 bases match TRBD2. Unmatched junction bases numbered 13, after V lost 6 bases and J lost 4 bases. The CDR3 extends over 17 amino acids. The V gene's germline CDR1 is DFQATT and CDR2 SNEGSKA (reference sequence). The CDR3 sequence is CSAKQPGLAGRADTQYF. The CDR3 nucleotides are TGCAGTGCAAAACAACCGGGACTAGCGGGGAGGGCAGATACGCAGTATTTT.

The chain recombines TRBV24-1 with TRBJ2-2, with D unclear. The CDR3 covers 15 residues. Germline CDR1 KGHDR, CDR2 SFDVKD. Deletions cut 3 bases from V and 2 bases from J, with 9 bases between. CDR3 nucleotides: TGTGCCACCAGTGATCAGACCGGCAACACCGGGGAGCTGTTTTTT. It codes for CATSDQTGNTGELFF.

CDR3 residues: CAIGENGPYEQYF. Here the CDR3 DNA reads TGTGCCATCGGAGAAAACGGACCCTACGAGCAGTACTTC. The gene calls are TRBV10-3 and TRBJ2-7; D call uncertain. The CDR3 has 13 amino acids. V was shortened by 8 bases and J by 2 bases, with 13 bases between the two germline ends. In germline, CDR1 is ENHRY, CDR2 SYGVKD.

The CDR3 sequence is CSGGASGRGYEQYF. Here the CDR3 DNA reads TGCAGTGGAGGGGCTAGCGGGAGAGGATACGAGCAGTACTTC. The rearrangement links TRBV20-1 to TRBJ2-7; 10 positions match TRBD2. Unmatched junction bases numbered 10, after V lost 7 bases and J lost 4 bases. Germline-derived CDR1 and CDR2 are DFQATT and SNEGSKA (reference sequence). The length of the CDR3 is 14 residues.